The TCR beta chain under discussion was sequenced for a study of T-cell memory formation after mild COVID-19. The germline gives CDR1 SGHTA, CDR2 FQGNSA. The trim removed 4 bases at V and 4 bases at J, leaving 6 bases unmatched. The CDR3 length is 14 residues. Note on this clonotype: What it binds is not known.

Study-level points and caveats: Nothing showed for sure that second-wave clones peaking on day 37 were SARS-CoV-2 specific. The pre-infection memory compartment contained some responding clones, suggesting cross-reactive memory joined. Clones which contracted sat mainly in CM and EM if CD4+, and in EMRA if CD8+.

TCRdb fed the 5' RACE reads into MiXCR, producing one record per CDR3 protein. There are 180,000 or so distinct CDR3 sequences in the sample; more than 9% occur only once, and roughly 3.8% lies in the top ten. This chain links TRBV7-2 with TRBJ2-7; 8 bases agree with TRBD2. The sequencing input was PBMCs or a T cell subset sorted from them (not recorded which). The TCR comes from a man between 18 and 29 years old who had mild COVID-19 (a few samples of this study predate the infection). Cell type and time point are not known. This CDR3 is CASSYGRGGYEQYF. For the CDR3, the DNA is TGTGCCAGCAGCTACGGTCGGGGGGGGTACGAGCAGTACTTC.